This paragraph reports one TCR beta chain. The target of this receptor is not known. Base qualities are not provided; no much larger clone lies one nucleotide away. This entry comes from a study of cytomegalovirus exposure and HLA in healthy donors (dated by TCRdb to 2016 to 2017). In the study overall: An earlier analysis of several hundred of the donors reported about 300 Gb of sequence data and 100 million to 120 million unique TCR beta sequences obtained from some 200 million T cells. An early release that covered roughly 600 HLA-typed donors contained approximately 300 gigabases of sequencing data and tens of millions of unique TCR sequences. The genetic ancestry cluster associated with self-reported Caucasian donors included 80% to 90% of the roughly 400 genotyped donors. The aim of the study was to test whether cataloging public T cell receptors could identify signatures of past pathogen exposure. The T cell repertoires of 700 or so subjects were profiled by immunosequencing and related to cytomegalovirus serostatus. Besides the first cohort of 666 subjects, a separate validation cohort made up of over 100 different subjects was used. The study combined high-throughput TCR immunosequencing, statistical association of individual TCRs with disease status, and machine learning to predict cytomegalovirus infection status. In a later analysis, previously published TCR beta repertoires from 666 donors were re-analyzed and high-resolution HLA genotyping was added so that TCR occurrence patterns could be studied. Rather than using new phenotypic data, the later analysis identified candidate immune exposures from TCR beta sequences and from how often those sequences occurred across donors. An earlier analysis of 500 to 650 of the donors applied high-throughput TCR beta sequencing to assess whether each TCR beta V gene segment acted as functional or pseudogenic. Alongside the repertoire data, information on donor age, sex, ethnicity and CMV serostatus was compiled. A later genetic analysis used genome-wide SNP genotypes for about three fifths of the 666 donors, treating that subset as a discovery cohort. Every repertoire in the discovery cohort had been generated on one and the same sequencing platform. Class I and class II HLA loci were covered by the typing at four-digit resolution. Typing coverage differed by locus: A, B, C, DRB1 and DQB1 were typed in roughly 629-630 donors, DQA1 in approximately 520, DPA1 in approximately 600, and DPB1 in 472. Roughly five DR-DQ haplotypes were treated as single units for association and clustering because of strong linkage in the cohort. On average, 235,054 unique TCR beta nucleotide sequences were sequenced per donor among a few hundred genotyped donors of the cohort, with 15% to 20% of those sequences being non-productive.

The cohort comprised fewer than 750 healthy bone marrow donors. Cohort members were all nominally healthy when sampled, although unrecorded immune exposures were likely present. The donor tested CMV seronegative and was one of the 352 seronegative cohort members. A peripheral blood sample was provided by each donor, and peripheral blood mononuclear cells were used for TCR beta sequencing. The Qiagen DNeasy Blood Extraction Kit was used to extract genomic DNA from the blood cell samples. The CDR3 runs 16 amino acids, cysteine and phenylalanine included. The sequence is cut down to CDR3 DNA, 48 bases in frame from base 1. Taken from the germline V gene, the CDR1 and CDR2 loops are SNHLY and FYNNEI. V lost 6 bases and J lost 3 bases; the stretch between them is 20 bases long. What the authors observed across the whole study: A later analysis found that HLA-associated TCR beta chains were more clonally expanded and had lower generation probabilities than equally common non-associated chains. When HLA alleles, especially DR and DQ, strongly co-occurred, attributing TCR associations to individual alleles was difficult. Some IMGT-functional V segments, including TRBV6-2 and TRBV6-3, could not be told apart with the 87-base-pair reads, so those segments were excluded. A later genetic analysis reported fewer N-insertions in productive TCRs among donors in an Asian-associated ancestry cluster than the approximately 670-donor mean. Immune exposure information for the cohort was limited to CMV serostatus. Sequencing depth was assumed to be roughly uniform across donors in the presence/absence analyses, though that assumption may not hold. A later analysis found that TCR association rates varied across HLA loci, with DRB1 alleles showing the most associated TCRs and HLA-C alleles the fewest. An association between a missense DCLRE1C variant and V-gene and J-gene trimming of TCR beta chains was found in a later genetic analysis and replicated in an independent cohort. According to a later analysis, most CMV-associated TCR beta chains appeared to be HLA-restricted, and the HLA associations seemed to be driven largely by CMV exposure. It was suggested by the authors that the approach could potentially be generalized to other disease states and immunological phenotypes. In vitro tests confirmed that a few of the cytomegalovirus-associated TCR beta chains recognize cytomegalovirus antigens. In a later analysis, several top co-occurrence clusters were reported to appear linked to parvovirus B19, influenza, CMV and Epstein-Barr virus. Most TCR sequences were observed very rarely across donors, whereas some public TCRs were present in many individuals. An earlier analysis of approximately 600 of the donors showed that most TCR beta V segments appeared in productive rearrangements either about 87% or about 30% of the time, which broadly matched IMGT annotations. At a false discovery rate of 0.05, a later analysis linked around 17,000 TCR beta sequences to specific HLA alleles. A group of highly shared sequence variants was considered likely to be a technical artifact of the sequencing pipeline. The classifier was reported to diagnose cytomegalovirus status with high specificity and sensitivity in both the original cohort and the validation cohort. Because counts were too low, roughly 16 rarely observed V segments, including chromosome 9 orphons, were left out of the earlier analysis of roughly 600 of the donors. A further reported finding was that TCR beta sequences accurately predicted the HLA-A and HLA-B alleles for most subjects in the first cohort. This cohort had only TCR beta chains sequenced, and the lack of alpha or paired-chain data limited which features could be detected. Because HLA typing was missing for some donors at each locus, association tests included only the typed subset. A total of 150 to 200 TCR beta chains were listed by the study as associated with cytomegalovirus. Correlated functional status among segregating V segments might be attributable to linkage disequilibrium, but an unknown experimental factor could not be ruled out.

Library prep was done by the immunoSEQ multiplex PCR assay. For the multiplex PCR, a mixture combining 60 forward primers for TCR Vbeta segments and 13 reverse primers for TCR Jbeta segments was used. Amplification of the CDR3 region of rearranged TCR beta genes was performed with a multiplex PCR assay on genomic DNA. The amplified TCR beta libraries were sequenced on the Illumina HiSeq System as 87-base-pair reads. The source study handled its data this way. A later analysis counted 65 million to 90 million unique TCR beta chains across the 700 or so repertoires, and some 12 million of these chains were shared by at least two donors. To remove PCR and sequencing errors, raw reads were error-corrected and collapsed into unique sequences using a nearest-neighbor algorithm that merged closely related sequences. CDR3 sequences were aligned to IMGT reference sequences to assign V, D and J gene segments. For a sequence to be retained, at least a six-nucleotide match to both a V gene segment and a J gene segment was required. Rearrangements were called productive when the CDR3 lacked stop codons and stayed in frame with V and J; all others were non-productive. CDR3 was defined according to IMGT convention as the region running from the second conserved V-encoded cysteine to the conserved J-encoded phenylalanine. The earlier analysis of 550 to 650 of the donors excluded any sequence lacking an unambiguous match to a single V gene segment. In an earlier analysis of 587 of the donors, V segments were called functional above 56.7% productive rearrangements and were called segregating when the between-donor standard deviation exceeded 5%. To diagnose cytomegalovirus status from the catalog of TCR beta chain sequences, a statistical classification framework was built. V and J gene assignment, in a later analysis, came from comparing TCR nucleotide sequences with IMGT/GENE-DB human TR gene sequences. In a later analysis, CDR3 sequences and most-parsimonious VDJ recombination scenarios were assigned using the TCRdist pipeline. In a later analysis, each TCR beta chain was defined by its CDR3 amino acid sequence together with its V-gene family, and reads lacking a unique V-gene family were excluded. In a later analysis, approximately 640 highly shared, low-generation-probability nucleotide sequences were removed to address suspected cross-contamination and a sequencing artifact. For each public chain, a later analysis derived a clonal expansion index from normalized ranks of inferred template counts within each repertoire. Generation probabilities in a later analysis came from a VDJ recombination model fitted to out-of-frame rearrangements, and those results were checked against IGoR. A later analysis scored TCR-TCR, TCR-HLA and TCR-CMV co-occurrence with hypergeometric tests, applying a repertoire-size bias correction to TCR pairs. To estimate false discovery rates, a later analysis permuted the HLA or CMV assignments 20 times. A later analysis grouped co-occurring TCRs with DBSCAN, adding TCRdist sequence similarity when clustering within HLA-allele-positive subsets. For co-occurrence clustering, repertoires with fewer than 30,000 or more than 120,000 public chains were excluded, along with about five repertoires with anomalous nucleotide sharing. In TCRdb, the immuneACCESS table is reduced to in-frame sequences with V and J assigned. These tables do not hold every clone; where another copy was compared, an unresolved V gene accounts for under half, and the others remain unexplained. V, J and clone size derive from that table, while D and trimming were established from the DNA sequence. The sample table shows 310,000 or so clones, and 70% to 90% are seen once. The top ten clones comprise less than 2.5% of the sample.

The chain links TRBV2 with TRBJ1-1, with no confident D gene call. The source is a woman under 30 in good health and CMV-seronegative. The sample consisted of PBMCs. The CDR3: CASSVDIVRLDTEAFF. The base sequence is TGTGCCAGCAGCGTAGACATTGTAAGGTTGGACACTGAAGCTTTCTTT.